Below, 10 T cell receptor beta chains from the same sample are listed, as sequenced in a study of cytomegalovirus exposure and HLA in healthy donors. PCR used 60 Vbeta primers and 13 Jbeta primers. Assay: immunoSEQ multiplex PCR; the TCRdb copy retains only in-frame clones and omits some. In the table there are about 180,000 clones, 80% of which are singletons. Sequencing was performed on PBMCs. The origin of the receptors is a man aged 40-50 years in good health and CMV-seronegative.

This clone was detected a few times. This chain connects TRBV6-1 to TRBJ1-1; TRBD1 agrees at 9 bases. The junction had 8 bases not matched to a gene; V was cut back by 8 bases and J by 4 bases. The CDR3 loop spans 14 amino acids. Germline CDR1 is MNHNS and CDR2 is SASEGT. The CDR3 reads CASPWGQGLTEAFF. The CDR3 nucleotides read TGTGCCAGCCCATGGGGACAGGGCCTCACTGAAGCTTTCTTT.

The chain has TRBV25-1 and TRBJ1-1; D is ambiguous. From germline, CDR1 is MGHDK and CDR2 SYGVNS. The V end was cut by 8 bases, the J end by 3 bases, with 7 bases between. The CDR3 length is 11 residues. The DNA of the CDR3 is TGTGCCAGCTGGGGAGACACTGAAGCTTTCTTT. This translates into CASWGDTEAFF.

The table lists this clone with a few counts. Germline and junction disagree at one end, which may indicate a read error. The chain joins TRBV11-3 to TRBJ1-2; TRBD1 agrees at 12 bases. The CDR3 spans 13 residues. CDR1 SGHNT and CDR2 YENEEA come from the germline V gene. Written as DNA, the CDR3 is TGTGCCAGCAGCTTGGGGACAGGGGGCCTAGACGCCTTC. This encodes CASSLGTGGLDAF. The variable domain in full, completed from reference TRBV11-3 and TRBJ1-2, reads EAGVVQSPRYKIIEKKQPVAFWCNPISGHNTLYWYLQNLGQGPELLIRYENEEAVDDSQLPKDRFSAERLKGVDSTLKIQPAELGDSAVYLCASSLGTGGLDAFGSGTRLTVV.

The rearrangement joins TRBV2 to TRBJ2-1; D is unclear. Germline loops: CDR1 SNHLY, CDR2 FYNNEI. The length of the CDR3 is 13 residues. The V gene lost 6 bases and the J gene lost 9 bases, with 15 bases spanning the gap. The CDR3 DNA reads as TGTGCCAGCAGGAGGCCGAATAATGTTGAGCAGTTCTTC. This encodes CASRRPNNVEQFF. Looking up the rest from reference TRBV2 and TRBJ2-1 gives the full variable domain: EPEVTQTPSHQVTQMGQEVILRCVPISNHLYFYWYRQILGQKVEFLVSFYNNEISEKSEIFDDQFSVERPDGSNFTLKIRSTKLEDSAMYFCASRRPNNVEQFFGPGTRLTVL.

The gene calls are TRBV7-9 and TRBJ1-1; perhaps TRBD1 as D (5 bases). This CDR3 region has 14 residues. Germline V gene data show CDR1 as SEHNR and CDR2 as FQNEAQ (reference sequence). Trimming removed 1 base from V and 4 bases from J, with 10 bases in between. The CDR3 coding sequence is TGTGCCAGCAGCTTAGGGCCGGGGGGCACTGAAGCTTTCTTT. As protein: CASSLGPGGTEAFF.

The chain is built from TRBV29-1 and TRBJ2-7; D ambiguous. The CDR3 sequence is 10 residues long. V dropped 5 bases and J dropped 5 bases, with 7 bases sitting between them. From germline, CDR1 is SQVTM and CDR2 ANQGSEA. The CDR3: CSVLSDEQYF. CDR3 DNA: TGCAGCGTTCTAAGCGACGAGCAGTACTTC.

This clone came up a few times. This chain links TRBV4-3 with TRBJ1-2; 12 positions agree with TRBD1. The germline gives CDR1 LGHNA, CDR2 YSLEER. V dropped 1 base and J dropped 7; count of bases not matched to a gene: 7. The CDR3 contains 16 residues. CDR3 sequence (DNA): TGCGCCAGCAGCCAAGCCGGGACAGGGGGCGTAGGTGGCTACACCTTC. Encoded protein: CASSQAGTGGVGGYTF.

This chain connects TRBV4-3 to TRBJ2-7; TRBD2 aligns across 7 bases. Germline V gene lookup returns CDR1 LGHNA and CDR2 YSLEER. The length of the CDR3 is 14 residues. Trimming cost V 0 bases and J 2 bases; bases outside gene matches: 1. The CDR3 DNA reads as TGCGCCAGCAGCCAAGAGGGGAGGGCCTACGAGCAGTACTTC. This codes for CASSQEGRAYEQYF.

This clone was seen once. V gene TRBV4-1 combines with J gene TRBJ1-1; D gene unclear. V gave up 4 bases and J gave up 5 bases, with 17 bases separating them. Germline V gene lookup returns CDR1 MGHRA and CDR2 YSYEKL. The CDR3 is made up of 15 amino acids. CDR3 residues: CASSPFVLGGTEAFF. In nucleotides, the CDR3 is TGCGCCAGCAGCCCGTTTGTTCTAGGAGGGACTGAAGCTTTCTTT.

This rearrangement joins TRBV10-3 to TRBJ1-2, with D unresolved. The CDR3 runs 16 residues. Germline V lookup: CDR1 ENHRY, CDR2 SYGVKD. Deletions cut 7 bases from V and 4 bases from J, with 22 bases between. The DNA for the CDR3 is TGTGCCATCACGGGAGCCGGCGATCCTTCACCCTATGGCTACACCTTC. This encodes CAITGAGDPSPYGYTF.